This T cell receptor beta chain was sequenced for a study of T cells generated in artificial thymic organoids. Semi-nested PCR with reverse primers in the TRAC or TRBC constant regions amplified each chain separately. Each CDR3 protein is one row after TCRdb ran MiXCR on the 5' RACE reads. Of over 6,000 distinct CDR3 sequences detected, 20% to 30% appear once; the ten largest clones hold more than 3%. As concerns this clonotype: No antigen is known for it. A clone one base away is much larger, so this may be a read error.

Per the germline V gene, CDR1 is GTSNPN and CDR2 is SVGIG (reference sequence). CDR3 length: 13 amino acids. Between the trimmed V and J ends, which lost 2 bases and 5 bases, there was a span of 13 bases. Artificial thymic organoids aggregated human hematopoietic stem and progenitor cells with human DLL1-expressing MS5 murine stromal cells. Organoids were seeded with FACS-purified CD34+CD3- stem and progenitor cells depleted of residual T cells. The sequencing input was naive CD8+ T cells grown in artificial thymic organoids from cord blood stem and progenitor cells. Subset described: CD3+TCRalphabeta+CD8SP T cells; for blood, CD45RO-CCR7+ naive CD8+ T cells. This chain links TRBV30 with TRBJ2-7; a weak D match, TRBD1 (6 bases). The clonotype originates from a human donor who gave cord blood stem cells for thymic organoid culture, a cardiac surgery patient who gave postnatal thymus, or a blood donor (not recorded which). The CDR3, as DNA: TGTGCCTGGAGTTGGGGCAGGGGCGACGAGCAGTACTTC. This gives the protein CAWSWGRGDEQYF.